This passage covers 11 T cell receptor beta chains from one sample sequenced in a study of blood T cell repertoires in COVID-19 (TCRdb year 2020). Libraries came from the immunoSEQ multiplex PCR assay. Drawn from immuneACCESS, this table holds only the in-frame rearrangements with V and J called that TCRdb kept. Clones are partly lost; checked studies trace under half to an unresolved V gene and leave the rest unexplained. The sample table holds hundreds of thousands of clones, of which 85% to 90% were seen once. The ten largest clones add up to approximately 0.9% of the sample. The sample taken for sequencing was peripheral blood. These receptors were collected from a young man with COVID-19, enrolled during active disease.

The chain links TRBV5-6 to TRBJ2-7; TRBD1 matches at 7 bases. V shed 4 bases, J shed 1 base, and the junction held 5 bases outside the gene matches. The CDR3 sequence is 14 residues long. CDR1 is SGHDT and CDR2 is YYEEEE in the germline V gene. The CDR3 here is CASSRGQPSYEQYF. The CDR3 nucleotides read TGTGCCAGCAGCAGGGGACAGCCTTCCTACGAGCAGTACTTC.

Concerning this clone itself: Different DNA sequences within this sample yield the same CDR3. CDR3 loop: CASSVGLAGGQETQYF. DNA for the CDR3: TGTGCCAGCAGCGTAGGACTAGCGGGGGGGCAGGAGACCCAGTACTTC. V and J are TRBV9 and TRBJ2-5; 14 bases align to TRBD2. After removal of 0 bases from V and 5 bases from J, the junction contained 3 bases not matched to a gene. Germline V gene sequence: CDR1 SGDLS, CDR2 YYNGEE. The CDR3 totals 16 residues.

The rearrangement links TRBV27 to TRBJ1-5; 8 bases line up with TRBD1. J was trimmed by 5 bases and V by 5 bases; bases with no gene match: 8. In germline, CDR1 is MNHEY, CDR2 SMNVEV (reference sequence). The CDR3 extends over 15 amino acids. The CDR3 is CASSRQGRRDQPQHF. Written as DNA, the CDR3 is TGTGCCAGCAGTCGACAGGGGAGGAGGGATCAGCCCCAGCATTTT.

V and J are TRBV2 and TRBJ2-5, with 8 bases fitting TRBD1. The CDR3 is made up of 14 amino acids. V gave up 9 bases and J gave up 0 bases; unmatched junction bases: 6. Germline loops: CDR1 SNHLY, CDR2 FYNNEI. CDR3 coding DNA: TGTGCCAGTCGAGGGACAGGCCACCAAGAGACCCAGTACTTC. This sequence encodes CASRGTGHQETQYF.

This clone was seen only a few times. The gene calls are TRBV11-2 and TRBJ1-1; 7 bases fit TRBD1. The CDR3 has 12 amino acids. Germline V gene sequence: CDR1 SGHAT, CDR2 FQNNGV. Trimming at V came to 2 bases and at J to 12 bases, leaving 6 bases not matched to a gene. Here the CDR3 DNA reads TGTGCCAGCAGCTTACCAGGGGGGAGGACTTTCTTT. Its protein is CASSLPGGRTFF.

The rearrangement uses TRBV12-3 or TRBV12-4 and TRBJ2-5; D not certain. Trimming left V 3 bases short and J 5 bases short, with 10 bases between. This CDR3 has 13 residues. CDR3 protein: CASSFTVVETQYF. The CDR3 coding sequence is TGTGCCAGCAGTTTTACAGTGGTGGAGACCCAGTACTTC.

This chain connects TRBV6-5 to TRBJ1-6, with D unclear. The CDR3 extends over 14 amino acids. Germline CDR1 MNHEY, CDR2 SVGAGI. The V end lost 6 bases, the J end lost 2 bases, and 8 bases lay between the germline ends. The chain's CDR3 is CASSLAAYNSPLHF. Here the CDR3 DNA reads TGTGCCAGCAGCCTAGCGGCCTATAATTCACCCCTCCACTTT.

V gene TRBV19 combines with J gene TRBJ1-5; no firm D call. The CDR3 runs 14 residues. Trimming removed 8 bases at V and 3 bases at J, with 14 bases between. Germline V gene lookup returns CDR1 LNHDA and CDR2 SQIVND (reference sequence). CDR3 residues: CASGGEVDNQPQHF. CDR3 bases: TGTGCCAGTGGTGGGGAGGTTGACAATCAGCCCCAGCATTTT.

This chain joins TRBV4-1 and TRBJ1-1; TRBD1 is a possible D gene (5 bases). Trimming took 1 base from V and 5 from J, leaving 14 bases between them. Germline assignment: CDR1 MGHRA and CDR2 YSYEKL. This CDR3 has 15 amino acids. The CDR3, as DNA: TGCGCCAGCAGCCAAGTAAAATCGGGGGGGACTGAAGCTTTCTTT. Translation: CASSQVKSGGTEAFF.

In this sample, this clone turned up once. The V gene is TRBV5-4, the J gene TRBJ2-7, with D tentatively TRBD2 (6 bases). The CDR3 spans 14 residues. With 4 bases removed from V and 7 bases from J, the gap between germline ends came to 18 bases. Germline lookup yields CDR1 SGHNT and CDR2 YYREEE (reference sequence). The CDR3 reads CASSPPSAPREQYF. In nucleotides, the CDR3 is TGTGCCAGCAGCCCCCCTAGCGCCCCTCGGGAGCAGTACTTC.

The V call is TRBV5-1, the J call TRBJ2-7; the match to TRBD1 covers 7 bases. V was pared by 4 bases and J by 0 bases, with 4 bases of the junction left unmatched. Germline CDR1 reads SGHRS; CDR2 reads YFSETQ. The CDR3 runs 14 residues. CDR3 region: CASSLTGDSYEQYF. CDR3 DNA: TGCGCCAGCAGCCTCACAGGGGACTCCTACGAGCAGTACTTC. The entire variable domain, with the rest obtained from reference TRBV5-1 and TRBJ2-7, is as follows: KAGVTQTPRYLIKTRGQQVTLSCSPISGHRSVSWYQQTPGQGLQFLFEYFSETQRNKGNFPGRFSGRQFSNSRSEMNVSTLELGDSALYLCASSLTGDSYEQYFGPGTRLTVT.